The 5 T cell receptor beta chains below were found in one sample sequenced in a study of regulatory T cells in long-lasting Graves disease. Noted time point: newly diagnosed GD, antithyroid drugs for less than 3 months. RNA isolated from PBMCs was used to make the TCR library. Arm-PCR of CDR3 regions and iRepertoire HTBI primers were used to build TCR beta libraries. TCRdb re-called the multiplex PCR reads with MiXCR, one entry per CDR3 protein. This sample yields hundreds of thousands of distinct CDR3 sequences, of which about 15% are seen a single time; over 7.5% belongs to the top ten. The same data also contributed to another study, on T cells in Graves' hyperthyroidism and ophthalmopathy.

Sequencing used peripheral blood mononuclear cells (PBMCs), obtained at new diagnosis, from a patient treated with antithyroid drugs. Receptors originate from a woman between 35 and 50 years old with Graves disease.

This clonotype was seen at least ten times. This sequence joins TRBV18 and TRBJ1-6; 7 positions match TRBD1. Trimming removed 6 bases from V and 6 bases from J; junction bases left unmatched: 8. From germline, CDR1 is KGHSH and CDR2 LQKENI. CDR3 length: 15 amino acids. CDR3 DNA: TGTGCCAGCTCGCCCCGACAGGGACTTAATTCACCCCTCCACTTT. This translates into CASSPRQGLNSPLHF.

The CDR3 loop is CASSIAGTGGYSAFF. DNA of the CDR3: TGTGCCAGCAGTATAGCCGGGACAGGGGGCTATTCGGCTTTCTTT. The chain combines TRBV6-2 or TRBV6-3 with TRBJ1-1; 12 bases match TRBD1. Germline V CDR1 and CDR2: MNHEY, SVGEGT. V shed 5 bases, J shed 11 bases, and the junction held 12 bases outside the gene matches. The length of the CDR3 is 15 residues.

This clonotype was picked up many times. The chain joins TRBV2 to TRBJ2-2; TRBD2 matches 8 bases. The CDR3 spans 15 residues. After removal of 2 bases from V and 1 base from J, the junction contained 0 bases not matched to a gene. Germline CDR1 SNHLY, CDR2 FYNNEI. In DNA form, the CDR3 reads TGTGCCAGCAGTGAACTAGCGGGGAACACCGGGGAGCTGTTTTTT. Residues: CASSELAGNTGELFF. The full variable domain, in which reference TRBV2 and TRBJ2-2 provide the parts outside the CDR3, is EPEVTQTPSHQVTQMGQEVILRCVPISNHLYFYWYRQILGQKVEFLVSFYNNEISEKSEIFDDQFSVERPDGSNFTLKIRSTKLEDSAMYFCASSELAGNTGELFFGEGSRLTVL.

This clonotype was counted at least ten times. In DNA form, the CDR3 reads TGCAGTGCTAGAGATCAAGGAGCGGGGTCCTACAATGAGCAGTTCTTC. This codes for CSARDQGAGSYNEQFF. This chain uses TRBV20-1 with TRBJ2-1; TRBD2 agrees at 7 bases. Germline V gene lookup returns CDR1 DFQATT and CDR2 SNEGSKA (reference sequence). The CDR3 has 16 residues. The junction had 6 bases not matched to a gene; V was cut back by 0 bases and J by 1 base.

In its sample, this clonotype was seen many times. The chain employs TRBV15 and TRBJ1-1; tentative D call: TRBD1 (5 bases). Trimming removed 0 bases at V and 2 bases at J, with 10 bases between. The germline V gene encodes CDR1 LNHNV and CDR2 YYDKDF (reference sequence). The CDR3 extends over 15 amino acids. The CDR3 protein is CATSREKGVNTEAFF. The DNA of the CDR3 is TGTGCCACCAGCAGAGAGAAAGGGGTAAACACTGAAGCTTTCTTT.